These 27 T cell receptor beta chains share one sample of origin, sequenced in a study of shared clonotypes between healthy human individuals. TCRdb keeps only in-frame clones here, not all; method: immunoSEQ multiplex PCR. The table records roughly 200,000 clones, 65% to 70% of them present only once. Input material: memory CD4+ T cells sorted from blood. As for subset: CD45RA-negative fraction. Receptors were obtained from a man aged 25-45 years in good health.

The CDR3 DNA reads TGCAGCGCGGACAGGGTTGGGGGGAACACTGAAGCTTTCTTT. Its protein product is CSADRVGGNTEAFF. The chain combines TRBV29-1 with TRBJ1-1, with 8 bases lining up with TRBD1. V dropped 7 bases and J dropped 1; count of bases not matched to a gene: 8. Germline lookup yields CDR1 SQVTM and CDR2 ANQGSEA. This CDR3 has 14 residues.

This clone was observed a few times. V gene TRBV9 combines with J gene TRBJ1-2; TRBD1 aligns across 8 bases. The CDR3 spans 14 residues. Losses at the gene ends were 2 bases for V and 3 bases for J; bases not matched to a gene: 3. The germline CDR1 and CDR2 sequences are SGDLS and YYNGEE. CDR3 in DNA: TGTGCCAGCAGCGTCCAGGGGGCGGACTATGGCTACACCTTC. The encoded protein is CASSVQGADYGYTF. Full variable domain (remainder filled in from reference TRBV9 and TRBJ1-2): DSGVTQTPKHLITATGQRVTLRCSPRSGDLSVYWYQQSLDQGLQFLIQYYNGEERAKGNILERFSAQQFPDLHSELNLSSLELGDSALYFCASSVQGADYGYTFGSGTRLTVV.

The chain has TRBV6-5 and TRBJ2-7; TRBD1 aligns across 7 bases. CDR1 and CDR2 (germline): MNHEY, SVGAGI. V shed 7 bases, J shed 7 bases, and the junction held 13 bases outside the gene matches. This CDR3 comprises 14 residues. CDR3 sequence (DNA): TGTGCCAGCAAGACAGGGCTGGCAGGGAGAGAGCAGTACTTC. Translating it yields CASKTGLAGREQYF.

The chain combines TRBV18 with TRBJ2-5; D is tentatively TRBD1 or TRBD2 (5 bases each). V lost 1 base and J 4 bases, leaving 13 bases between the germline ends. The CDR3 spans 15 residues. Germline CDR1 and CDR2: KGHSH and LQKENI. The CDR3 spells CASSPRGGVVETQYF. In nucleotides, the CDR3 is TGTGCCAGCTCACCACGTGGGGGAGTGGTAGAGACCCAGTACTTC. Full variable domain (remainder filled in from reference TRBV18 and TRBJ2-5): NAGVMQNPRHLVRRRGQEARLRCSPMKGHSHVYWYRQLPEEGLKFMVYLQKENIIDESGMPKERFSAEFPKEGPSILRIQQVVRGDSAAYFCASSPRGGVVETQYFGPGTRLLVL.

This chain joins TRBV29-1 and TRBJ2-4, with D perhaps TRBD1 (6 bases). Trimming pared 7 bases from V and 2 bases from J, leaving 15 bases between. The CDR3 is 14 residues long. Germline CDR1 and CDR2: SQVTM and ANQGSEA. The CDR3 region is CSAAKGVSKNIQYF. The CDR3 DNA is TGCAGCGCAGCGAAGGGGGTCTCCAAAAACATTCAGTACTTC.

V gene TRBV5-1 combines with J gene TRBJ2-6; 7 bases are shared with TRBD1. V lost 0 bases to trimming and J lost 0 bases; unmatched junction nucleotides: 6. This CDR3 has 18 amino acids. Per germline, CDR1 SGHRS and CDR2 YFSETQ. In DNA, the CDR3 is TGCGCCAGCAGCTTGGGTGGGACAGACAGCTCTGGGGCCAACGTCCTGACTTTC. Its protein product is CASSLGGTDSSGANVLTF.

J is TRBJ1-2 and V is TRBV28; the D is unclear. The CDR3 covers 12 residues. In germline, CDR1 is MDHEN, CDR2 SYDVKM. V lost 4 bases, J lost 4 bases, and 7 bases lay in between. The CDR3 nucleotides read TGTGCCAGCAGTTGGGCAGGCTATGGCTACACCTTC. This gives the protein CASSWAGYGYTF.

There are a few counts of this clone. Different DNA sequences within this sample yield the same CDR3. V usage is TRBV7-2 and J usage is TRBJ2-7; TRBD1 matches at 7 bases. The CDR3 consists of 14 residues. Unmatched junction bases numbered 0, after V lost 1 base and J lost 0 bases. Germline-derived CDR1 and CDR2 are SGHTA and FQGNSA. The chain's CDR3 is CASSLDRGSYEQYF. The CDR3 DNA is TGTGCCAGCAGCTTAGACAGGGGCTCCTACGAGCAGTACTTC.

The chain recombines TRBV5-6 with TRBJ2-3; 9 nucleotides line up with TRBD2. V was pared by 2 bases and J by 3 bases, with 4 bases of the junction left unmatched. The CDR3 has 15 residues. Germline V gene sequence: CDR1 SGHDT, CDR2 YYEEEE. This chain's CDR3 is CASSFPSGNTDTQYF. The CDR3 bases are TGTGCCAGCAGCTTTCCTAGCGGGAATACAGATACGCAGTATTTT.

The chain has TRBV27 and TRBJ2-5; the D gene could be TRBD1 or TRBD2 (7 bases each). V was trimmed by 5 bases and J by 0 bases, leaving 25 bases between them. Germline lookup yields CDR1 MNHEY and CDR2 SMNVEV (reference sequence). This CDR3 region has 19 residues. The CDR3 sequence: CASSGRGDRLSGDQETQYF. The CDR3 nucleotides are TGTGCCAGCAGTGGCAGGGGGGACAGACTAAGCGGGGACCAAGAGACCCAGTACTTC.

The chain couples TRBV11-2 to TRBJ2-2; D remains ambiguous. Deletions cut 8 bases from V and 4 bases from J, with 23 bases between. The CDR3 has 17 amino acids. Germline loops: CDR1 SGHAT, CDR2 FQNNGV. The chain's CDR3 is CASRKSLTASFTGELFF. In DNA, the CDR3 is TGTGCCAGCCGGAAGTCGTTGACGGCTTCTTTCACCGGGGAGCTGTTTTTT.

This clone was detected only a few times. This chain connects TRBV9 to TRBJ2-1; D possibly corresponds to TRBD1 (5 bases). Germline CDR1 is SGDLS and CDR2 is YYNGEE. This CDR3 contains 13 residues. Trimming removed 0 bases at V and 6 bases at J, with 7 bases between. This chain's CDR3 is CASSVDQGNEQFF. The CDR3 DNA is TGTGCCAGCAGCGTAGACCAGGGCAATGAGCAGTTCTTC.

The chain recombines TRBV11-2 with TRBJ2-1; 10 bases are shared with TRBD2. The CDR3 contains 13 residues. V shed 4 bases, J shed 8 bases, and the junction held 2 bases outside the gene matches. Germline CDR1 reads SGHAT; CDR2 reads FQNNGV. The CDR3 loop reads CASSSGLAYEQFF. The CDR3 DNA is TGTGCCAGCAGCTCGGGACTAGCGTATGAGCAGTTCTTC. Variable domain in full (rest from reference TRBV11-2 and TRBJ2-1): EAGVAQSPRYKIIEKRQSVAFWCNPISGHATLYWYQQILGQGPKLLIQFQNNGVVDDSQLPKDRFSAERLKGVDSTLKIQPAKLEDSAVYLCASSSGLAYEQFFGPGTRLTVL.

The chain uses TRBV5-1 and TRBJ2-5, with TRBD2 matching 15 bases. Germline CDR1 is SGHRS and CDR2 is YFSETQ. Germline trimming cut 0 bases from V and 4 bases from J; bases unmatched to any gene: 4. The CDR3 is 17 amino acids. Here the CDR3 reads CASSLGTSGRAGETQYF. The CDR3 DNA follows: TGCGCCAGCAGCTTGGGGACTAGCGGGAGGGCCGGAGAGACCCAGTACTTC.

The V call is TRBV6-5, the J call TRBJ2-7; the D gene is possibly TRBD2 (6 bases). CDR1 MNHEY and CDR2 SVGAGI come from the germline V gene. The V gene lost 5 bases and the J gene lost 5 bases, with 13 bases spanning the gap. CDR3 size: 13 residues. Written as DNA, the CDR3 is TGTGCCAGCAGTCGCCCCCCTAGCGACGAGCAGTACTTC. Translated: CASSRPPSDEQYF.

Note on this clone: The sample carries other DNA sequences with the same CDR3. The chain's CDR3 is CASSLAFATNEKLFF. CDR3 DNA: TGTGCCAGCAGTTTAGCATTTGCAACTAATGAAAAACTGTTTTTT. The chain uses TRBV27 and TRBJ1-4; D remains ambiguous. The germline gives CDR1 MNHEY, CDR2 SMNVEV (reference sequence). Trimming left V 2 bases short and J 0 bases short, with 7 bases between. This CDR3 has 15 residues.

In its sample, this clone was seen once. In DNA form, the CDR3 reads TGTGCCAGTAGTAATCCTCTGGGTGAGCAGTTCTTC. It specifies CASSNPLGEQFF. The chain recombines TRBV19 with TRBJ2-1; D gene ambiguous. The CDR3 is made up of 12 amino acids. Germline lookup yields CDR1 LNHDA and CDR2 SQIVND (reference sequence). Trimming took off 4 bases at V and 9 bases at J, with 10 bases between the two ends.

The sample holds a few counts of this clone. This chain links TRBV7-3 with TRBJ2-1; 12 bases line up with TRBD2. The CDR3 length is 15 residues. J gave up 4 bases and V 4 bases, and 2 bases lay outside the gene matches. Germline CDR1 SGHTA, CDR2 FQGTGA. In DNA form, the CDR3 reads TGTGCCAGCAGCTCTCTAGCGGGAGGGTACAATGAGCAGTTCTTC. As protein: CASSSLAGGYNEQFF.

This clone was seen once. The chain links TRBV6-1 to TRBJ2-7; no reliable D call. Germline assignment: CDR1 MNHNS and CDR2 SASEGT. V lost 6 bases and J 7 bases, leaving 13 bases between the germline ends. The CDR3 loop spans 12 amino acids. DNA of the CDR3: TGTGCCAGCAGGATGGTTATGGGGGAGCAGTACTTC. Translated: CASRMVMGEQYF.

The V call is TRBV7-9, the J call TRBJ2-3; TRBD1 matches at 7 bases. Losses at the gene ends were 4 bases for V and 4 bases for J; bases not matched to a gene: 8. Germline V CDR1 and CDR2: SEHNR, FQNEAQ (reference sequence). The CDR3 has 15 amino acids. The CDR3 sequence is CASSSDRVFPDTQYF. CDR3 DNA: TGTGCCAGCAGCTCCGACAGGGTCTTTCCAGATACGCAGTATTTT.

This chain connects TRBV7-2 to TRBJ2-1; TRBD2 matches at 13 bases. The germline gives CDR1 SGHTA, CDR2 FQGNSA. This CDR3 region has 16 residues. Trimming cost V 4 bases and J 8 bases; bases outside gene matches: 8. The CDR3 sequence is CASSYTGLAGEDEQFF. The CDR3 DNA reads as TGTGCCAGCAGCTACACCGGACTAGCGGGAGAGGATGAGCAGTTCTTC.

The rearrangement links TRBV10-1 to TRBJ2-3; TRBD2 matches at 11 bases. The CDR3 has 16 amino acids. From germline, CDR1 is WNHNN and CDR2 SYGVQD (reference sequence). V lost 2 bases, J lost 6 bases, and 7 bases stayed unmatched. CDR3: CASSEGLAGRADTQYF. In nucleotides, the CDR3 is TGCGCCAGCAGTGAGGGACTAGCGGGCCGCGCGGATACGCAGTATTTT.

The chain uses TRBV18 and TRBJ2-3; the match to TRBD2 covers 12 bases. The trim removed 3 bases at V and 2 bases at J, leaving 12 bases unmatched. Germline V CDR1 and CDR2: KGHSH, LQKENI. CDR3 length equals 19 residues. This CDR3 reads CASSPNQHTSGRHTDTQYF. CDR3 DNA sequence: TGTGCCAGCTCACCTAACCAGCATACTAGCGGGAGGCACACAGATACGCAGTATTTT.

The chain links TRBV25-1 to TRBJ2-4, with 7 positions matching TRBD1. This CDR3 is built from 16 residues. Losses at the gene ends were 4 bases for V and 0 bases for J; bases not matched to a gene: 6. Germline CDR1 and CDR2: MGHDK and SYGVNS. The CDR3 spells CASSAGTDLAKNIQYF. As DNA, the CDR3 is TGTGCCAGCAGTGCCGGGACAGATCTAGCCAAAAACATTCAGTACTTC. Drawing the rest from reference TRBV25-1 and TRBJ2-4, the complete variable domain is EADIYQTPRYLVIGTGKKITLECSQTMGHDKMYWYQQDPGMELHLIHYSYGVNSTEKGDLSSESTVSRIRTEHFPLTLESARPSHTSQYLCASSAGTDLAKNIQYFGAGTRLSVL.

V gene TRBV5-1 combines with J gene TRBJ2-3, with D hard to call. Trimming took 5 bases from V and 5 from J, leaving 12 bases between them. The V gene's germline CDR1 is SGHRS and CDR2 YFSETQ. The CDR3 extends over 13 amino acids. The CDR3 bases are TGCGCCAGCAGGTTCGGGCCGGGAGATACGCAGTATTTT. Its translation is CASRFGPGDTQYF.

This clone was recorded only once. CDR3 DNA sequence: TGTGCCACCAGTATCCAGGCGGATCAGCCCCAGCATTTT. It encodes CATSIQADQPQHF. The chain combines TRBV15 with TRBJ1-5, with unresolved D. V lost 6 bases and J lost 5, with 11 bases in between. CDR3 length: 13 residues. Germline V gene sequence: CDR1 LNHNV, CDR2 YYDKDF (reference sequence).

This clone has just a few counts. The chain is built from TRBV9 and TRBJ2-7; a possible D gene is TRBD1 (5 bases). The germline V gene has CDR1 SGDLS and CDR2 YYNGEE. The length of the CDR3 is 19 residues. Between the trimmed V and J ends, which lost 0 bases and 8 bases, there was a span of 30 bases. CDR3: CASSVASSFRQPRLRKQYF. CDR3 bases: TGTGCCAGCAGCGTAGCGAGTAGTTTCCGACAGCCGAGGCTTAGAAAGCAGTACTTC.